The 10 T cell receptor beta chains listed next were all sequenced from one sample in a study of technical replicates of blood from a few donors. Clones were sequenced by immunoSEQ multiplex PCR, and TCRdb holds only the in-frame ones, with some missing. Here the sample spans 55,000 to 70,000 clones, approximately 89% being singletons. Sequenced: PBMCs. The receptors derive from a human donor in good health. Some clones in this sample may be carry-over from other donors' samples.

The chain combines TRBV30 with TRBJ1-3, with D hard to call. V shed 0 bases and J shed 9 bases, with 12 bases lying between them. The CDR3 contains 13 residues. Per the germline V gene, CDR1 is GTSNPN and CDR2 is SVGIG (reference sequence). The CDR3 DNA reads TGTGCCTGGAGTGTACTCGGGAGAGGCACCATATATTTT. This sequence encodes CAWSVLGRGTIYF. Full variable domain (missing parts from reference TRBV30 and TRBJ1-3): SQTIHQWPATLVQPVGSPLSLECTVEGTSNPNLYWYRQAAGRGLQLLFYSVGIGQISSEVPQNLSASRPQDRQFILSSKKLLLSDSGFYLCAWSVLGRGTIYFGEGSWLTVV.

The chain joins TRBV28 to TRBJ1-1; D remains ambiguous. In germline, CDR1 is MDHEN, CDR2 SYDVKM. V was cut by 5 bases and J by 3 bases, with 13 bases left in between. The CDR3 length is 14 residues. CDR3 loop: CASSGMWEDTEAFF. CDR3 sequence (DNA): TGTGCCAGCAGTGGCATGTGGGAGGACACTGAAGCTTTCTTT. Combining the CDR3 with reference TRBV28 and TRBJ1-1 gives the whole variable domain DVKVTQSSRYLVKRTGEKVFLECVQDMDHENMFWYRQDPGLGLRLIYFSYDVKMKEKGDIPEGYSVSREKKERFSLILESASTNQTSMYLCASSGMWEDTEAFFGQGTRLTVV.

V usage is TRBV30 and J usage is TRBJ2-1, with TRBD2 as a possible D gene (6 bases). V lost 8 bases to trimming and J lost 1 base, with 18 bases between them. The CDR3 runs to 15 residues. The germline V gene encodes CDR1 GTSNPN and CDR2 SVGIG (reference sequence). The CDR3 protein is CAQTFGGNSYNEQFF. DNA for the CDR3: TGTGCCCAGACATTCGGAGGGAATTCCTACAATGAGCAGTTCTTC.

By proportion, this clone is medium-sized. The chain combines TRBV29-1 with TRBJ1-3, with D perhaps matching TRBD1 (5 bases). Looked up from germline, CDR1 is SQVTM and CDR2 is ANQGSEA. The CDR3 is 12 residues long. Trimming left V 7 bases short and J 2 bases short, with 9 bases between. This CDR3 is CSADTPGNTIYF. CDR3 bases: TGCAGCGCGGACACGCCTGGAAACACCATATATTTT.

The CDR3 loop reads CASSPGDGTEAFF. In DNA, the CDR3 is TGTGCCAGCAGCCCAGGGGATGGCACTGAAGCTTTCTTT. The chain recombines TRBV11-3 with TRBJ1-1; TRBD1 is a possible D gene (6 bases). Deletions cut 5 bases from V and 4 bases from J, with 11 bases between. Germline CDR1 is SGHNT and CDR2 is YENEEA. The CDR3 is made up of 13 amino acids.

The J gene is TRBJ1-1, the V gene TRBV9, with 7 bases fitting TRBD1. V was clipped by 1 base and J by 7 bases; unmatched bases: 7. CDR3 length: 14 residues. CDR1 and CDR2 from the germline V gene are SGDLS and YYNGEE. CDR3 loop: CASSVSAGGVEAFF. The DNA of the CDR3 is TGTGCCAGCAGCGTAAGTGCAGGGGGAGTTGAAGCTTTCTTT. The whole variable domain, filled in from reference TRBV9 and TRBJ1-1, reads DSGVTQTPKHLITATGQRVTLRCSPRSGDLSVYWYQQSLDQGLQFLIQYYNGEERAKGNILERFSAQQFPDLHSELNLSSLELGDSALYFCASSVSAGGVEAFFGQGTRLTVV.

In DNA form, the CDR3 reads TGTGCCATCAGTGCCCAGACCTACGAGCAGTACTTC. It encodes CAISAQTYEQYF. The chain links TRBV10-3 to TRBJ2-7; D is unresolved. Germline assignment: CDR1 ENHRY and CDR2 SYGVKD. V was clipped by 4 bases and J by 2 bases, with 6 bases between them. The CDR3 runs to 12 residues.

The rearrangement joins TRBV6-5 to TRBJ1-2; 8 positions match TRBD1. There are 15 residues in the CDR3. V lost 5 bases, J lost 5 bases, and 10 bases stayed unmatched. Germline CDR1 and CDR2: MNHEY and SVGAGI. This CDR3 reads CASSPKTTGVYGYTF. Written as DNA, the CDR3 is TGTGCCAGCAGTCCGAAAACGACAGGGGTATATGGCTACACCTTC.

The genes are TRBV12-5 and TRBJ2-5; 14 bases match TRBD2. V dropped 5 bases and J dropped 5; count of bases not matched to a gene: 10. The CDR3 has 17 amino acids. Germline assignment: CDR1 LGHNT and CDR2 FRNRAP. The CDR3 is CASGPPWGTSGSETQYF. As DNA, the CDR3 is TGTGCTAGTGGTCCCCCTTGGGGGACTAGCGGGAGTGAGACCCAGTACTTC.

The chain carries TRBV28 and TRBJ2-2; D not resolved. The V gene's germline CDR1 is MDHEN and CDR2 SYDVKM. The CDR3 has 12 residues. Between the trimmed V and J ends, which lost 2 bases and 6 bases, there was a span of 4 bases. CDR3 sequence reads: CASSLGAGELFF. CDR3 DNA: TGTGCCAGCAGTTTAGGAGCCGGGGAGCTGTTTTTT.